This T cell receptor beta chain was recorded in a study of blood T cell repertoires in COVID-19. Study context: Acute and convalescent COVID-19 samples came from the United States, Italy and Spain.

Clones were sequenced by immunoSEQ multiplex PCR, and TCRdb holds only the in-frame ones, with some missing. The top ten clones hold around 3.7% of a sample with 210,000 or so clones, 88% of them seen once. Participants' reported clinical history set cohort assignment. Within 2 weeks before study entry, exposed participants met a COVID-19 case. Per the germline V gene, CDR1 is MNHEY and CDR2 is SVGAGI. The CDR3 is 14 amino acids. V lost 6 bases and J lost 5; bases outside the gene matches: 8. The sample consisted of PBMCs or T cells enriched from blood (not recorded which). This receptor was identified in a young woman who had been exposed to COVID-19. The J gene is TRBJ2-5, the V gene TRBV6-5; 8 bases align to TRBD1. CDR3: CASRTRTGKETQYF. As DNA, the CDR3 is TGTGCCAGCAGAACCAGGACAGGGAAGGAGACCCAGTACTTC.